This entry lists 20 T cell receptor beta chains sequenced from one sample in a study of shared clonotypes between healthy human individuals. The repertoire was sequenced with immunoSEQ multiplex PCR; TCRdb's copy has only in-frame clones and lacks some. The profile shows 2 million to 3 million clones, more than 80% of them singletons. The sample was naive CD4+ T cells sorted from blood. Subset given: CD45RA+ positively selected. These receptors were collected from a man aged 18 to 35 in good health.

The chain employs TRBV19 and TRBJ2-7; the match to TRBD2 covers 7 bases. V was pared by 1 base and J by 7 bases, with 10 bases of the junction left unmatched. Germline CDR1 and CDR2: LNHDA and SQIVND (reference sequence). The CDR3 is 15 amino acids. CDR3 nucleotides: TGTGCCAGTAGTATAGTGGCAGCGGGGCGGCGGGAGCAGTACTTC. Encoded protein: CASSIVAAGRREQYF.

This chain links TRBV27 with TRBJ2-5; 8 bases fit TRBD1. Trimming at V came to 7 bases and at J to 4 bases, leaving 14 bases not matched to a gene. The CDR3 totals 16 residues. CDR1 and CDR2 from the germline V gene are MNHEY and SMNVEV (reference sequence). The CDR3 sequence is CASTSRWQGARETQYF. The CDR3 DNA follows: TGTGCCAGCACCTCGCGGTGGCAGGGGGCAAGAGAGACCCAGTACTTC.

V and J are TRBV28 and TRBJ1-2, with 7 positions matching TRBD1. Germline assignment: CDR1 MDHEN and CDR2 SYDVKM. J gave up 1 base and V 4 bases, and 33 bases lay outside the gene matches. CDR3 length: 24 residues. CDR3 DNA sequence: TGTGCCAGCAGTTCCCCTTCGTTAGGGAGGACAGGTCCACAACTCATCACGGGTAACTATGGCTACACCTTC. Amino acids: CASSSPSLGRTGPQLITGNYGYTF.

The V gene is TRBV5-8, the J gene TRBJ2-7; perhaps D is TRBD1 or TRBD2 (5 bases each). Trimming pared 6 bases from V and 6 bases from J, leaving 19 bases between. Germline CDR1 and CDR2: SGHTS and YDEGEE. There are 14 residues in the CDR3. CDR3 region: CASTTGRGGGEQYF. CDR3 sequence (DNA): TGTGCCAGCACCACGGGAAGGGGCGGTGGCGAGCAGTACTTC.

The rearrangement uses TRBV6-5 and TRBJ1-2, with D maybe TRBD1 (5 bases). CDR1 is MNHEY and CDR2 is SVGAGI in the germline V gene. This CDR3 is 12 amino acids long. With 5 bases removed from V and 4 bases from J, the gap between germline ends came to 8 bases. As DNA, the CDR3 is TGTGCCAGCAGTACAGGCCCCTATGGCTACACCTTC. It specifies CASSTGPYGYTF.

The CDR3, as DNA: TGTGCCAGCAGCACCGAGGGATCCTACGAGCAGTACTTC. It is translated as CASSTEGSYEQYF. The chain employs TRBV5-4 and TRBJ2-5, with a tentative D call TRBD2 (5 bases). The J call is doubtful: the DNA matches TRBJ2-7 better. The CDR3 length is 13 residues. The germline CDR1 and CDR2 sequences are SGHNT and YYREEE (reference sequence).

This chain joins TRBV19 and TRBJ2-5; D remains unclear. V was cut by 4 bases and J by 4 bases, with 10 bases left in between. The CDR3 is 13 amino acids. Germline V lookup: CDR1 LNHDA, CDR2 SQIVND (reference sequence). This chain's CDR3 is CASSSGGSETQYF. CDR3 bases: TGTGCCAGTAGTAGTGGTGGGTCAGAGACCCAGTACTTC.

The chain carries TRBV5-1 and TRBJ1-4; a possible D gene is TRBD1 (6 bases). V dropped 2 bases and J dropped 5 bases, with 13 bases sitting between them. The CDR3 is 15 amino acids. CDR1 and CDR2 from the germline V gene are SGHRS and YFSETQ. CDR3 in DNA: TGCGCCAGCAGCTTCAGGGGAGACGGGAATGAAAAACTGTTTTTT. As protein: CASSFRGDGNEKLFF.

This clone was detected only once. At one end the junction does not follow the germline gene, possibly because of a read error. This chain links TRBV28 with TRBJ2-3; 9 positions agree with TRBD2. The CDR3 is 14 residues long. CDR1 is MDHEN, CDR2 SYDVKM, per germline. CDR3 protein: CAHGAGGSTDTQYF. Here the CDR3 DNA reads TGCGCCCATGGGGCGGGAGGGAGCACAGATACGCAGTATTTT.

The chain employs TRBV5-1 and TRBJ2-3; TRBD2 agrees at 12 bases. V shed 5 bases, J shed 4 bases, and the junction held 5 bases outside the gene matches. Germline V lookup: CDR1 SGHRS, CDR2 YFSETQ. The CDR3 runs to 15 residues. CDR3 residues: CASSRLAGAPDTQYF. The DNA of the CDR3 is TGCGCCAGCAGTAGACTAGCGGGAGCCCCAGATACGCAGTATTTT.

The chain links TRBV6-5 to TRBJ1-5; D is ambiguous. There are 14 residues in the CDR3. V shed 8 bases and J shed 3 bases, with 14 bases lying between them. Germline V CDR1 and CDR2: MNHEY, SVGAGI. CDR3 sequence: CASSRTIFNQPQHF. The DNA for the CDR3 is TGTGCCAGCTCGAGGACCATTTTCAATCAGCCCCAGCATTTT.

This chain joins TRBV5-4 and TRBJ1-2; 10 bases fit TRBD1. From germline, CDR1 is SGHNT and CDR2 YYREEE (reference sequence). The CDR3 is 13 amino acids. V dropped 0 bases and J dropped 7; count of bases not matched to a gene: 0. The CDR3 DNA reads as TGTGCCAGCAGCTTGGGACAGGGGGCTGGCTACACCTTC. Translation: CASSLGQGAGYTF.

This clone was detected only a few times. The chain uses TRBV13 and TRBJ1-6; 8 positions match TRBD1. Germline-derived CDR1 and CDR2 are PRHDT and FYEKMQ (reference sequence). The CDR3 is 15 amino acids. The J segment lost 5 bases and the V segment lost 0 bases, leaving 0 bases of the junction unmatched. The CDR3 sequence: CASSLGDRDNSPLHF. CDR3 nucleotide sequence: TGTGCCAGCAGCTTAGGGGACAGGGATAATTCACCCCTCCACTTT.

This clone was found once. The junction departs from germline at one end; a sequencing error may be responsible. The gene calls are TRBV6-5 and TRBJ1-4, with a possible D match to TRBD1 (5 bases). The CDR3 consists of 14 residues. Per germline, CDR1 MNHEY and CDR2 SVGAGI. The CDR3 sequence is CASSNLGVLRKLFF. CDR3 nucleotide sequence: TGTGCGAGCAGTAACTTAGGGGTCTTGAGAAAACTGTTTTTT.

This clone is a singleton in its sample. V is TRBV5-4 and J is TRBJ2-7; TRBD2 might be the D (6 bases). V was pared by 4 bases and J by 6 bases, with 11 bases between. The length of the CDR3 is 12 residues. The germline V gene has CDR1 SGHNT and CDR2 YYREEE (reference sequence). DNA of the CDR3: TGTGCCAGCAGCCTGGACTACGGCGAGCAGTACTTC. Its translation: CASSLDYGEQYF.

The chain employs TRBV5-6 and TRBJ1-2; a weak D match, TRBD1 (5 bases). Germline CDR1 SGHDT, CDR2 YYEEEE. The CDR3 runs 15 residues. The V gene lost 4 bases and the J gene lost 4 bases, with 17 bases spanning the gap. CDR3 protein: CASSRQQGGGYGYTF. The CDR3, as DNA: TGTGCCAGCAGCCGTCAGCAGGGAGGTGGCTATGGCTACACCTTC.

The V gene is TRBV30, the J gene TRBJ1-1; 7 bases line up with TRBD1. The CDR3 covers 15 residues. V dropped 3 bases and J dropped 5; count of bases not matched to a gene: 12. CDR1 and CDR2 (germline): GTSNPN, SVGIG (reference sequence). Here the CDR3 DNA reads TGTGCCTGGAGCCTAGATGACAGGGATGTAACTGAAGCTTTCTTT. Translated: CAWSLDDRDVTEAFF.

The gene calls are TRBV29-1 and TRBJ2-3, with D possibly matching TRBD2 (6 bases). V lost 3 bases and J lost 5, with 18 bases in between. CDR1 is SQVTM, CDR2 ANQGSEA, per germline. The CDR3 is made up of 15 amino acids. CDR3 sequence reads: CSVEAGGGKGDTQYF. CDR3 nucleotides: TGCAGCGTTGAGGCGGGCGGCGGGAAGGGAGATACGCAGTATTTT.

CDR3: CATSREGGKTGELFF. In DNA form, the CDR3 reads TGTGCCACCAGCAGAGAAGGGGGAAAAACCGGGGAGCTGTTTTTT. This chain uses TRBV15 with TRBJ2-2; D is perhaps TRBD1 (6 bases). V lost 0 bases and J 5 bases, leaving 10 bases between the germline ends. CDR1 and CDR2 from the germline V gene are LNHNV and YYDKDF (reference sequence). CDR3 length equals 15 residues.

The gene calls are TRBV2 and TRBJ2-3; the D is unclear. Deletions cut 4 bases from V and 1 base from J, with 9 bases between. Germline assignment: CDR1 SNHLY and CDR2 FYNNEI. The CDR3 is made up of 14 amino acids. The CDR3, as DNA: TGTGCCAGCAGTGCTGACCGACGCACAGATACGCAGTATTTT. This translates into CASSADRRTDTQYF.